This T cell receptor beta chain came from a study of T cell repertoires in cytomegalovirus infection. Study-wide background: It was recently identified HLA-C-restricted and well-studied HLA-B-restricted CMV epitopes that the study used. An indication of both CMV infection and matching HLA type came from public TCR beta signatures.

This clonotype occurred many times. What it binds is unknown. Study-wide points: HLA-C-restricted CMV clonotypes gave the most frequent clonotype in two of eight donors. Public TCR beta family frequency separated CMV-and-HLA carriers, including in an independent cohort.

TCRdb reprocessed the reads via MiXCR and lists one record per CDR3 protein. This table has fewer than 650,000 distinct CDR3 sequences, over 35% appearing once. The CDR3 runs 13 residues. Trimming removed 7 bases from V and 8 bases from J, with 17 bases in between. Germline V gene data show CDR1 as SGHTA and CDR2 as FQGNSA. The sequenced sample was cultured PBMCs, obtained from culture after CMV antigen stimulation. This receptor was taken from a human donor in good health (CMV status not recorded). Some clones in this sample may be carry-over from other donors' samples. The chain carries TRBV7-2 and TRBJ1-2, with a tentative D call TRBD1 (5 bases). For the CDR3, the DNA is TGTGCCAGCAACGAAGGGGTCCACGGGGGCTACACCTTC. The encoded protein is CASNEGVHGGYTF.